The rows below give T cell receptor beta chains drawn from one sample of a study of Ad26.COV2.S vaccination and SARS-CoV-2 variants. Sequencing was performed with immunoSEQ multiplex PCR; in TCRdb, only in-frame clones are kept and a portion is missing. The sample has around 300,000 clones; approximately 87% are singletons. Here the sequenced sample was peripheral blood, taken in a trial of Ad26.COV2.S vaccine versus placebo. These TCRs come from a person between 18 and 60 years old who received the Ad26.COV2.S COVID-19 vaccine or a placebo. The CDR3 runs from the conserved cysteine through the conserved F or W. Each record gives: J gene, V gene, CDR3 length, CDR3 protein.

J: TRBJ1-2
V: TRBV6-2/TRBV6-3
length: 13
CDR3: CASSYSKIYGYTF

J: TRBJ2-2
V: TRBV27
length: 13
CDR3: CASSFLGSGELFF

J: TRBJ1-6
V: TRBV19
length: 15
CDR3: CASSMEGQGRSPLHF

J: TRBJ1-3
V: TRBV9
length: 12
CDR3: CASSAQSNTIYF

J: TRBJ2-1
V: TRBV5-4
length: 12
CDR3: CASSPIGNEQFF

J: TRBJ1-5
V: TRBV5-6
length: 14
CDR3: CASSFRGRDQPQHF

J: TRBJ1-3
V: TRBV4-3
length: 15
CDR3: CASSQDRVTGNTIYF

J: TRBJ2-3
V: TRBV5-1
length: 13
CDR3: CASSLGWADTQYF

J: TRBJ1-1
V: TRBV24-1
length: 15
CDR3: CATPKAQGLSTEAFF

J: TRBJ2-2
V: TRBV6-5
length: 13
CDR3: CASSYPNTGELFF

J: TRBJ2-1
V: TRBV18
length: 17
CDR3: CASSPPQGAGSYNEQFF

J: TRBJ1-1
V: TRBV15
length: 16
CDR3: CATSRDGTGVFSEAFF

J: TRBJ2-3
V: TRBV7-2
length: 16
CDR3: CASSLSGLGSTDTQYF

J: TRBJ1-4
V: TRBV5-4
length: 13
CDR3: CASSLEGSVKLFF

J: TRBJ2-7
V: TRBV5-1
length: 14
CDR3: CASSGGHNSYEQYF

J: TRBJ2-2
V: TRBV9
length: 15
CDR3: CASSVMDSNTGELFF

J: TRBJ2-7
V: TRBV20-1
length: 11
CDR3: CSASISHEQYF

J: TRBJ2-2
V: TRBV19
length: 14
CDR3: CASSDRGNTGELFF

J: TRBJ2-7
V: TRBV18
length: 13
CDR3: CASSPKGFYEQYF

J: TRBJ1-1
V: TRBV6-5
length: 11
CDR3: CASRVGTEAFF

J: TRBJ1-1
V: TRBV15
length: 19
CDR3: CATSRVLSPQGLPNTEAFF

J: TRBJ2-3
V: TRBV5-1
length: 15
CDR3: CASSLAGARTDTQYF

J: TRBJ2-2
V: TRBV4-3
length: 16
CDR3: CASRGAAAANTGELFF

J: TRBJ1-1
V: TRBV2
length: 16
CDR3: CASFSGALIMNTEAFF

J: TRBJ2-3
V: TRBV19
length: 14
CDR3: CASSSAVITDTQYF

J: TRBJ2-1
V: TRBV5-1
length: 13
CDR3: CASSSLGYNEQFF

J: TRBJ2-1
V: TRBV7-6
length: 17
CDR3: CASSLASSGGTYNEQFF

J: TRBJ2-1
V: TRBV3-1/TRBV3-2
length: 18
CDR3: CASSQESAGGERAREQFF

J: TRBJ2-2
V: TRBV4-3
length: 18
CDR3: CASSQVGTGVDFTGELFF

J: TRBJ1-5
V: TRBV21-1
length: 22
CDR3: CASSKVIDSLDRRLYSNQPQHF

J: TRBJ2-5
V: TRBV6-2/TRBV6-3
length: 15
CDR3: CASSYSWGAWETQYF

J: TRBJ2-1
V: TRBV13
length: 15
CDR3: CASSELKGNDNEQFF

J: TRBJ1-1
V: TRBV10-3
length: 13
CDR3: CAISDGGLTEAFF

J: TRBJ2-5
V: TRBV4-1
length: 16
CDR3: CASSQDMWGAQETQYF

J: TRBJ1-2
V: TRBV5-6
length: 13
CDR3: CASSLGQPYGYTF

J: TRBJ1-5
V: TRBV30
length: 13
CDR3: CALDRGNNQPQHF

J: TRBJ2-1
V: TRBV3-1/TRBV3-2
length: 17
CDR3: CASSHPGLAGGQNEQFF

J: TRBJ2-7
V: TRBV5-6
length: 14
CDR3: CASSLGWAADEQYF

J: TRBJ1-3
V: TRBV14
length: 17
CDR3: CASSPKRGQPRRDTIYF

J: TRBJ1-1
V: TRBV10-3
length: 13
CDR3: CAISRPPNTEAFF

J: TRBJ2-1
V: TRBV10-3
length: 16
CDR3: CAIRVTGTLSYNEQFF

J: TRBJ2-3
V: TRBV6-2/TRBV6-3
length: 15
CDR3: CASSSGWGSTDTQYF

J: TRBJ2-6
V: TRBV6-2/TRBV6-3
length: 15
CDR3: CASSLQGSGANVLTF

J: TRBJ1-1
V: TRBV28
length: 14
CDR3: CASTLWAENTEAFF

J: TRBJ1-2
V: TRBV6-2/TRBV6-3
length: 17
CDR3: CASSSLTPPGAPYGYTF

J: TRBJ2-3
V: TRBV29-1
length: 17
CDR3: CSVTGTSGASSTDTQYF

J: TRBJ2-1
V: TRBV7-2
length: 16
CDR3: CASSSSWQRGHNEQFF

J: TRBJ2-3
V: TRBV3-1/TRBV3-2
length: 19
CDR3: CASSQDRGGHVTSTDTQYF

J: TRBJ1-1
V: TRBV20-1
length: 10
CDR3: CSAKNTEAFF

J: TRBJ1-5
V: TRBV18
length: 14
CDR3: CASSPMVGNQPQHF

J: TRBJ1-1
V: TRBV19
length: 15
CDR3: CASTIQGARNTEAFF